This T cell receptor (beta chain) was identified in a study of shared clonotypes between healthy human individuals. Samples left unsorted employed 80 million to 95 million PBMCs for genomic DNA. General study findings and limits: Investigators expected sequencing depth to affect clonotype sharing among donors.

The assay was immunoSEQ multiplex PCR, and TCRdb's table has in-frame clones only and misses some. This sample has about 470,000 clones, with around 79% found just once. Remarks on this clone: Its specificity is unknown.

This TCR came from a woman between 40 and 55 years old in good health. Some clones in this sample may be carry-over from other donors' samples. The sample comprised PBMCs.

The chain's CDR3 is CASSGGTGTEAFF. CDR3 nucleotide sequence: TGCGCCAGCAGCGGCGGGACAGGCACTGAAGCTTTCTTT. V and J are TRBV5-1 and TRBJ1-1, with 8 bases identical to TRBD1. Germline V gene sequence: CDR1 SGHRS, CDR2 YFSETQ. V lost 4 bases, J lost 4 bases, and 3 bases stayed unmatched. The CDR3 has 13 residues. Looking up the rest from reference TRBV5-1 and TRBJ1-1 gives the full variable domain: KAGVTQTPRYLIKTRGQQVTLSCSPISGHRSVSWYQQTPGQGLQFLFEYFSETQRNKGNFPGRFSGRQFSNSRSEMNVSTLELGDSALYLCASSGGTGTEAFFGQGTRLTVV.